These 15 T cell receptor beta chains share one sample of origin, sequenced in a study of control samples from healthy donors and cancer patients. Some clones are missing from TCRdb's copy, which holds only in-frame ones; the method was immunoSEQ multiplex PCR. The data hold tens of thousands of clones, with approximately 88% observed a single time. Input material: blood. The receptors here all came from a man aged 50 or older in good health.

V and J are TRBV5-1 and TRBJ1-1; 8 nucleotides match TRBD1. V was pared by 4 bases and J by 4 bases, with 6 bases of the junction left unmatched. This CDR3 spans 14 amino acids. Per the germline V gene, CDR1 is SGHRS and CDR2 is YFSETQ. The CDR3 spells CASSALTGGTEAFF. The CDR3 DNA is TGCGCCAGCAGCGCCTTAACAGGGGGCACTGAAGCTTTCTTT.

The J gene is TRBJ2-7, the V gene TRBV4-3, with D possibly TRBD2 on 6 matching bases. The length of the CDR3 is 14 residues. Trimming stripped 4 bases from V and 4 bases from J, with 14 bases between. Germline V lookup: CDR1 LGHNA, CDR2 YSLEER. The CDR3 DNA sequence: TGCGCCAGCAGCCTCCTGGGACGGGGGTACGAGCAGTACTTC. It yields the protein CASSLLGRGYEQYF.

In DNA form, the CDR3 reads TGTGCCAGCAGTGCGGACAGCTTCTCTGGAAACACCATATATTTT. This codes for CASSADSFSGNTIYF. This chain links TRBV28 with TRBJ1-3; D is possibly TRBD1 (6 bases). The CDR3 loop spans 15 amino acids. Germline CDR1 is MDHEN and CDR2 is SYDVKM. Deletions cut 5 bases from V and 0 bases from J, with 11 bases between.

V and J are TRBV7-8 and TRBJ2-1, with TRBD2 matching over 8 bases. V trimming: 6 bases; J trimming: 3 bases; junction bases outside the gene matches: 10. The CDR3 loop spans 16 amino acids. Germline V gives CDR1 SGHVS, CDR2 FQNEAQ. The CDR3 loop is CASSLAGTRIYNEQFF. CDR3 bases: TGTGCCAGCAGTCTGGCAGGGACTAGGATCTACAATGAGCAGTTCTTC.

The chain carries TRBV6-6 and TRBJ2-3, with 8 bases aligning to TRBD1. The CDR3 has 15 amino acids. CDR1 MNHNY and CDR2 SVGAGI come from the germline V gene (reference sequence). V lost 5 bases and J lost 1; bases outside the gene matches: 5. CDR3 coding DNA: TGTGCCAGCAGTCTTCAGGACAGGGGCACAGATACGCAGTATTTT. Translating gives CASSLQDRGTDTQYF.

The chain combines TRBV5-8 with TRBJ1-4; 9 nucleotides align to TRBD1. This CDR3 has 15 amino acids. Trimming took 4 bases from V and 7 from J; bases not matched to a gene: 8. CDR1 is SGHTS and CDR2 is YDEGEE in the germline V gene. DNA of the CDR3: TGTGCCAGCAGCATACGCGGGACAGGGAGTGAAAAACTGTTTTTT. This sequence encodes CASSIRGTGSEKLFF.

This rearrangement joins TRBV6-5 to TRBJ2-7; 10 bases are a match to TRBD2. The germline gives CDR1 MNHEY, CDR2 SVGAGI. The CDR3 totals 15 residues. J was trimmed by 7 bases and V by 7 bases; bases with no gene match: 13. CDR3 sequence: CASNNLKGAGGEQYF. The CDR3 DNA reads TGTGCCAGCAATAATCTCAAAGGAGCGGGAGGGGAGCAGTACTTC.

The chain couples TRBV19 to TRBJ1-4; 8 nucleotides align to TRBD1. V lost 1 base, J lost 7 bases, and 2 bases stayed unmatched. The germline CDR1 and CDR2 sequences are LNHDA and SQIVND (reference sequence). The CDR3 consists of 14 residues. CDR3 coding DNA: TGTGCCAGTAGTATAGGGACAGGGAGTGAAAAACTGTTTTTT. Its translation: CASSIGTGSEKLFF.

J is TRBJ2-7 and V is TRBV3-1 (or the pseudogene TRBV3-2); possibly TRBD2 for D (6 bases). Deletions cut 4 bases from V and 2 bases from J, with 18 bases between. Germline-derived CDR1 and CDR2 are LGHDT and YNNKEL (reference sequence). The CDR3 runs to 16 residues. CDR3 nucleotide sequence: TGTGCCAGCAGCCCGAGAGGAGCGGGCCTGACCTACGAGCAGTACTTC. It yields the protein CASSPRGAGLTYEQYF.

The rearrangement links TRBV9 to TRBJ1-3; 7 bases map to TRBD1. The CDR3 spans 16 residues. Germline V lookup: CDR1 SGDLS, CDR2 YYNGEE. The V segment lost 4 bases and the J segment 0 bases; nucleotides outside the gene matches: 7. CDR3 protein: CASSTTGLSSGNTIYF. CDR3 coding DNA: TGTGCCAGCAGCACGACAGGGTTGAGCTCTGGAAACACCATATATTTT.

V and J are TRBV28 and TRBJ2-2, with D unresolved. With 6 bases removed from V and 5 bases from J, the gap between germline ends came to 7 bases. The CDR3 is made up of 12 amino acids. Germline loops: CDR1 MDHEN, CDR2 SYDVKM. CDR3 loop: CASSHLTGELFF. The CDR3 bases are TGTGCCAGCAGCCACCTAACCGGGGAGCTGTTTTTT.

This clone was picked up a small number of times. The chain has TRBV7-3 and TRBJ1-1; 8 nucleotides agree with TRBD1. CDR3 length: 12 residues. Per germline, CDR1 SGHTA and CDR2 FQGTGA. The junction had 4 bases not matched to a gene; V was cut back by 5 bases and J by 8 bases. The CDR3 coding sequence is TGTGCCAGCAGCCCCGGACAGGGAGAAGCTTTCTTT. Translating it yields CASSPGQGEAFF.

The chain couples TRBV27 to TRBJ2-7; a possible D gene is TRBD2 (6 bases). Trimming took 2 bases from V and 2 from J, leaving 13 bases between them. From germline, CDR1 is MNHEY and CDR2 SMNVEV (reference sequence). The CDR3 consists of 15 residues. CDR3 region: CASSLKSSVTYEQYF. In DNA form, the CDR3 reads TGTGCCAGCAGTTTAAAGTCTAGCGTAACCTACGAGCAGTACTTC.

This clone was counted once. This rearrangement joins TRBV11-2 to TRBJ1-2; D unclear. The CDR3 is 12 amino acids. Looked up from germline, CDR1 is SGHAT and CDR2 is FQNNGV. Trimming removed 5 bases from V and 4 bases from J, with 8 bases in between. The CDR3 is CASSDTTYGYTF. DNA for the CDR3: TGTGCCAGCAGCGACACTACCTATGGCTACACCTTC. Based on the CDR3 plus reference TRBV11-2 and TRBJ1-2, the full variable domain is EAGVAQSPRYKIIEKRQSVAFWCNPISGHATLYWYQQILGQGPKLLIQFQNNGVVDDSQLPKDRFSAERLKGVDSTLKIQPAKLEDSAVYLCASSDTTYGYTFGSGTRLTVV.

This clone showed up just a few times. The chain recombines TRBV21-1 with TRBJ2-7; TRBD1, the D gene given by the table, was not confirmed from the DNA. TRBV21-1 constitutes a pseudogene. This CDR3 has 14 residues. The CDR3 DNA reads as TGTGCCAGCAGAAAGGGGCCCGGTTTCTACGAGCAGTACTTC. Translation: CASRKGPGFYEQYF.